Detailed here is one TCR beta chain. Trimming removed 7 bases at V and 2 bases at J, with 20 bases between. The CDR3 runs to 16 residues. CDR1 is MDHEN, CDR2 SYDVKM, per germline. The repertoire was sequenced with immunoSEQ multiplex PCR; TCRdb's copy has only in-frame clones and lacks some. In the table there are roughly 380,000 clones, about 90% of which are singletons. The data were taken from a study of blood T cell repertoires in COVID-19. Study background: Sites in the United States, Italy and Spain provided acute and convalescent COVID-19 samples.

This rearrangement joins TRBV28 to TRBJ2-5, with a possible D match to TRBD2 (6 bases). Sequenced input: PBMCs or T cells enriched from blood (not recorded which). This TCR came from a woman aged 25 to 39 who had recovered from COVID-19. CDR3 protein: CASNHPLPAGQETQYF. Here the CDR3 DNA reads TGTGCCAGCAACCACCCTCTCCCAGCGGGTCAAGAGACCCAGTACTTC. The entire variable domain, with the rest obtained from reference TRBV28 and TRBJ2-5, is as follows: DVKVTQSSRYLVKRTGEKVFLECVQDMDHENMFWYRQDPGLGLRLIYFSYDVKMKEKGDIPEGYSVSREKKERFSLILESASTNQTSMYLCASNHPLPAGQETQYFGPGTRLLVL.